The 7 T cell receptor beta chains below come from one sample, sequenced in a study of T cells in Graves' hyperthyroidism and ophthalmopathy. RNA transcripts were the template for amplifying TCR beta CDR3 regions. The HTBI primer set was used in a first-round RT-PCR of the TCR CDR3. TCRdb reanalysed the multiplex PCR reads using MiXCR and keeps one entry per CDR3 protein. Of roughly 420,000 distinct CDR3 sequences in the sample, around 13% were seen once. Sequencing was done on a sample of blood. The receptors were gathered from a woman between 18 and 29 years old with Graves' hyperthyroidism.

The CDR3 bases are TGTGCCATCAGTGGGTTAGCGGGAGTCGAGCAGTACTTC. Translating gives CAISGLAGVEQYF. The rearrangement joins TRBV10-3 to TRBJ2-7; 9 nucleotides line up with TRBD2. V trimming: 4 bases; J trimming: 6 bases; junction bases outside the gene matches: 4. This CDR3 comprises 13 residues. The germline V gene has CDR1 ENHRY and CDR2 SYGVKD.

This clonotype was recorded many times. This chain uses TRBV3-1 with TRBJ2-3; 12 nucleotides line up with TRBD2. This CDR3 region has 19 residues. J lost 0 bases, V lost 2 bases, and 9 bases had no gene match. Germline V gene lookup returns CDR1 LGHDT and CDR2 YNNKEL (reference sequence). The CDR3 protein is CASSQLLAGGATSTDTQYF. In nucleotides, the CDR3 is TGTGCCAGCAGCCAACTACTAGCGGGAGGAGCTACTAGCACAGATACGCAGTATTTT.

This clonotype came up many times. The chain couples TRBV12-3 or TRBV12-4 to TRBJ1-3; D is undetermined. This CDR3 has 12 amino acids. V lost 7 bases, J lost 1 base, and 5 bases lay in between. CDR3 sequence: CASTLSGNTIYF. The DNA for the CDR3 is TGTGCCAGCACCCTATCTGGAAACACCATATATTTT.

The genes are TRBV18 and TRBJ1-6; D may be TRBD1 (6 bases). Between the trimmed V and J ends, which lost 6 bases and 5 bases, there was a span of 14 bases. This CDR3 is 15 amino acids long. Germline CDR1 is KGHSH and CDR2 is LQKENI. DNA of the CDR3: TGTGCCAGCTCCCTGCTGGACAGCAATAATTCACCCCTCCACTTT. Its translation is CASSLLDSNNSPLHF. Full variable domain (remainder filled in from reference TRBV18 and TRBJ1-6): NAGVMQNPRHLVRRRGQEARLRCSPMKGHSHVYWYRQLPEEGLKFMVYLQKENIIDESGMPKERFSAEFPKEGPSILRIQQVVRGDSAAYFCASSLLDSNNSPLHFGNGTRLTVT.

Only a few counts were recorded for this clonotype. The genes are TRBV12-3 or TRBV12-4 and TRBJ1-1, with a tentative D call TRBD1 (6 bases). V was shortened by 4 bases and J by 8 bases, with 17 bases between the two germline ends. The CDR3 is 14 amino acids. The CDR3 nucleotides are TGTGCCAGCAGTTCCCCGGGGGGCGCCTCCGAAGCTTTCTTT. Translating gives CASSSPGGASEAFF.

A few counts support this clonotype. V gene TRBV9 combines with J gene TRBJ1-4; D is uncertain. CDR3 length equals 13 residues. Trimming took off 1 base at V and 8 bases at J, with 9 bases between the two ends. Germline V gene data show CDR1 as SGDLS and CDR2 as YYNGEE. The CDR3 is CASSVSAGEKLFF. The CDR3 DNA reads as TGTGCCAGCAGCGTATCTGCCGGGGAAAAACTGTTTTTT.

Comment on this clonotype: This may arise from a read error, as a much more abundant clone is one base away. The CDR3 does not end in the conserved phenylalanine or tryptophan, so this is likely a read error. This chain uses TRBV28 with TRBJ1-2; D ambiguous. Germline V gives CDR1 MDHEN, CDR2 SYDVKM. The CDR3 has 13 residues. The V gene lost 4 bases and the J gene lost 5 bases, with 11 bases spanning the gap. The CDR3 region is CASSSTQVYGYTL. Written as DNA, the CDR3 is TGTGCCAGCAGTTCCACCCAGGTTTATGGCTACACCCTC.